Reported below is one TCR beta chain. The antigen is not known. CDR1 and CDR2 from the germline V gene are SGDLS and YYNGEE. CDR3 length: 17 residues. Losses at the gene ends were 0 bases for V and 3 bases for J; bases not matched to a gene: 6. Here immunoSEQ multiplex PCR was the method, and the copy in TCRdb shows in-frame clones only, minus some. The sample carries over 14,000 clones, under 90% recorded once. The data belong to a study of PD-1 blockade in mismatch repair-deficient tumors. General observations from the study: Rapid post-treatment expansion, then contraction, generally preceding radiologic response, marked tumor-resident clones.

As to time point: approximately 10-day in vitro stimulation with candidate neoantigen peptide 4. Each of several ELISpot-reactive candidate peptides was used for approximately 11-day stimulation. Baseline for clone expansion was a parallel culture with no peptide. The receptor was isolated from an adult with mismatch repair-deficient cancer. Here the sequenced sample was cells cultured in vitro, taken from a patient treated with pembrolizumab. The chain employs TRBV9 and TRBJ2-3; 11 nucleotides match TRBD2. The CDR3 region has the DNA TGTGCCAGCAGCGTAGGGGCACTAGCGGGAGTGACAGATACGCAGTATTTT. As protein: CASSVGALAGVTDTQYF.